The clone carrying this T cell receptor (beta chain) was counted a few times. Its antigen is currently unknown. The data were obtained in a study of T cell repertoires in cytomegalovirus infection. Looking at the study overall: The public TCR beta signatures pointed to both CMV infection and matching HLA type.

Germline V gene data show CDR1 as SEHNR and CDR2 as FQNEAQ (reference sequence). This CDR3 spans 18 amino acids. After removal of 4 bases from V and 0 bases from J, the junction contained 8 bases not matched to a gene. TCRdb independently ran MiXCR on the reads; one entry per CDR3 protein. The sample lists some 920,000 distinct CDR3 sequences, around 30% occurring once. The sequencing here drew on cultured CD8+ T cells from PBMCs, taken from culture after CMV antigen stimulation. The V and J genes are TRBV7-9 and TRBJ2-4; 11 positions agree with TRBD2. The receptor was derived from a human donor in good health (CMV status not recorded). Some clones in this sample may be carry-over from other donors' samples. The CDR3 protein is CASSSLGTSGLAKNIQYF. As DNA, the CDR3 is TGTGCCAGCAGCTCCCTTGGGACTAGCGGCCTAGCCAAAAACATTCAGTACTTC. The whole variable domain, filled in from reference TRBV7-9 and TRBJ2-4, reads DTGVSQNPRHKITKRGQNVTFRCDPISEHNRLYWYRQTLGQGPEFLTYFQNEAQLEKSRLLSDRFSAERPKGSFSTLEIQRTEQGDSAMYLCASSSLGTSGLAKNIQYFGAGTRLSVL.